The clone carrying this T cell receptor beta chain was found a few times. The CDR3 covers 14 residues. V lost 1 base and J 5 bases, leaving 6 bases between the germline ends. Germline V gene sequence: CDR1 MNHNS, CDR2 SASEGT. The sample is drawn from a study of TIL therapy for anti-PD-1-resistant metastatic lung cancer. This was the immunoSEQ v3 assay. The table came from immunoSEQ multiplex PCR; TCRdb's copy has only in-frame clones and leaves some out. The profile covers about 100,000 clones, with 50% to 70% appearing a single time and 9.5% to 13% taken by the ten largest. Noted time point: pre-treatment sample, taken before nivolumab and TIL therapy. Pleural nodules or supraclavicular lymph nodes made up most of the excised metastases sampled.

This clonotype originated in a person between 25 and 79 years old with non-small cell lung cancer. Sequenced material: tumor tissue, taken at baseline. The rearrangement uses TRBV6-1 and TRBJ1-6; no reliable D call. CDR3 sequence reads: CASSEGADNSPLHF. The CDR3 bases are TGTGCCAGCAGTGAAGGGGCGGATAATTCACCCCTCCACTTT.